The T cell receptor (beta chain) under discussion was sequenced for a study of CD8 T cells in ankylosing spondylitis. One entry per CDR3 protein results from TCRdb running MiXCR on the 5' RACE reads. The repertoire holds 160,000 or so distinct CDR3 sequences, just over 9.5% seen once, with more than 13% in the top ten. CDR1 MNHEY and CDR2 SMNVEV come from the germline V gene (reference sequence). V trimming: 3 bases; J trimming: 4 bases; junction bases outside the gene matches: 7. The CDR3 extends over 16 amino acids. The specimen was blood, either unsorted or a sorted T cell fraction (not recorded which). The chain uses TRBV27 and TRBJ2-1; TRBD2 aligns across 9 bases. This receptor was identified in a female donor with ankylosing spondylitis or in good health (not recorded which). CDR3: CASSLVAGDLYNEQFF. The CDR3 DNA sequence: TGTGCCAGCAGTTTGGTAGCGGGAGATCTTTACAATGAGCAGTTCTTC.